This paragraph reports one TCR beta chain. Antigen specificity is unknown. These data originate in a study of OX40 agonist ivuxolimab in advanced cancers. Study outcomes and limitations: The study observed clonal expansion of CD4+ and CD8+ blood T cells by week 6 at 0.1 to 3.0 mg/kg.

Sequenced by immunoSEQ multiplex PCR; TCRdb stores in-frame clones only, minus some. Of 10,000 or so clones in the sample, 80% were seen once. After removal of 6 bases from V and 0 bases from J, the junction contained 8 bases not matched to a gene. CDR3 size: 15 residues. The germline gives CDR1 ENHRY, CDR2 SYGVKD. The source was CD4+ or CD8+ T cells sorted from blood, collected in a trial of the OX40 agonist ivuxolimab. V gene TRBV10-3 combines with J gene TRBJ2-7, with 7 positions matching TRBD1. This sequence originates from an adult with an advanced solid tumor such as melanoma, head and neck, liver or kidney cancer. The chain's CDR3 is CAIRGSTGSSYEQYF. DNA for the CDR3: TGTGCCATCAGGGGGTCGACAGGGAGCTCCTACGAGCAGTACTTC.